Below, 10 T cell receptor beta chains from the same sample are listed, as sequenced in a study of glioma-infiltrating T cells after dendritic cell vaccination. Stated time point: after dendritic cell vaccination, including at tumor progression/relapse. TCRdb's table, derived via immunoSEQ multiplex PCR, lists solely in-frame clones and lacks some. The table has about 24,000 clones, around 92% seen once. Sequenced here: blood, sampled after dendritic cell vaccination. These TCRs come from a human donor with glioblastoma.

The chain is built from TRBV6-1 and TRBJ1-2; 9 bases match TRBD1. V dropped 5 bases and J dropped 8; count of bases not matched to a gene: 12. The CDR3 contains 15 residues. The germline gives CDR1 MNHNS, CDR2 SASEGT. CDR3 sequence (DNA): TGTGCCAGCAGTCTACCGGGACAGGGTGTGTCGGGCTACACCTTC. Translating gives CASSLPGQGVSGYTF.

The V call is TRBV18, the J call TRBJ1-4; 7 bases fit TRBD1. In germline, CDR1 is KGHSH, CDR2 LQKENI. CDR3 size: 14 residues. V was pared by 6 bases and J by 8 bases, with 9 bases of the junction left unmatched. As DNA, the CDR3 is TGTGCCAGCTCCGCCACAGGGGTCGAGGAAAAACTGTTTTTT. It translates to CASSATGVEEKLFF.

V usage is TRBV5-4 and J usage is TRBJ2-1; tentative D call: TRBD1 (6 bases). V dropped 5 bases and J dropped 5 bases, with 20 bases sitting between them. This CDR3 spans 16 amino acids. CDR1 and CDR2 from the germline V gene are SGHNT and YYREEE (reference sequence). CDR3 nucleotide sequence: TGTGCCAGCAGTTACGGTACAGGGTTAAGCAACAATGAGCAGTTCTTC. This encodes CASSYGTGLSNNEQFF.

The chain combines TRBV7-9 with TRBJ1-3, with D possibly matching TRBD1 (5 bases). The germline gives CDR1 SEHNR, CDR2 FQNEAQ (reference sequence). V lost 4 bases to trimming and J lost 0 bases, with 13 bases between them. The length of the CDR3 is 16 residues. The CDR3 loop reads CASSYARQSSGNTIYF. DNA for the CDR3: TGTGCCAGCAGCTACGCCCGACAGTCCTCTGGAAACACCATATATTTT.

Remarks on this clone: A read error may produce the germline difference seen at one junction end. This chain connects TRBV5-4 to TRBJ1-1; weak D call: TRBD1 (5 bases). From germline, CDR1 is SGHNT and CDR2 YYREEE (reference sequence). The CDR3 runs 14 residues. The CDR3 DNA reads TGTGCCAGCAGCACCCGAACGGGGGACCACTGGAAACTCTTT. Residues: CASSTRTGDHWKLF.

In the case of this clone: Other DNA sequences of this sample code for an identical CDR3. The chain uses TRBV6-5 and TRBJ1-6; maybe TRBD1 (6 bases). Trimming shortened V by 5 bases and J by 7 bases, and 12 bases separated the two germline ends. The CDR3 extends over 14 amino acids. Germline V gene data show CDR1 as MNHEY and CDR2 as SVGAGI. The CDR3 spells CASSPDRINSPLHF. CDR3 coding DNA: TGTGCCAGCAGTCCCGACAGGATAAATTCACCCCTCCACTTT.

The CDR3 DNA follows: TGCAGCGTTCAGACAGGGTGGAGAGGTGGCTACACCTTC. Its translation is CSVQTGWRGGYTF. The chain links TRBV29-1 to TRBJ1-2; TRBD1 aligns across 7 bases. CDR1 is SQVTM and CDR2 is ANQGSEA in the germline V gene. The junction had 10 bases not matched to a gene; V was cut back by 5 bases and J by 7 bases. The CDR3 contains 13 residues.

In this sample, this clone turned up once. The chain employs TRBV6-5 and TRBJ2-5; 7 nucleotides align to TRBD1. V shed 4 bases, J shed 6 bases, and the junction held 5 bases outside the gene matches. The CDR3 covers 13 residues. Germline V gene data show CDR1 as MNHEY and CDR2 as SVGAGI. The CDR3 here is CASSSTGVKTQYF. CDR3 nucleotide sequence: TGTGCCAGCAGTTCAACAGGGGTGAAGACCCAGTACTTC.

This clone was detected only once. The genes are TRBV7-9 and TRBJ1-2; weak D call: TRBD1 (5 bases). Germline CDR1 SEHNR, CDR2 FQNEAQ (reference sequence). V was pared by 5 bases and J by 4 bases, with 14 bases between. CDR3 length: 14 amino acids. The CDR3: CASSLVAGPYGYTF. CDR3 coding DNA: TGTGCCAGCAGCCTAGTAGCGGGGCCCTATGGCTACACCTTC.

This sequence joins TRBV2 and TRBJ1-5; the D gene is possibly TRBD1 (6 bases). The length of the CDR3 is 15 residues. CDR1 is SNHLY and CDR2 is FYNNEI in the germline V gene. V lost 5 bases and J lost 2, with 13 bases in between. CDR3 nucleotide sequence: TGTGCCAGCAGTCTACAGGGTGTAGGCAATCAGCCCCAGCATTTT. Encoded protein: CASSLQGVGNQPQHF.